This T cell receptor beta chain was sequenced in a study of cytomegalovirus exposure and HLA in healthy donors. For the study at large: Among the 398 genotyped donors, more than 70% were placed in the Caucasian-associated ancestry cluster. Findings and caveats of the study: According to a later analysis, donors in an Asian-associated ancestry cluster reportedly had fewer N-insertions than the 666-donor mean.

The PCR contained 60 Vbeta and 13 Jbeta primers. This table comes from immunoSEQ multiplex PCR, and its TCRdb copy is limited to in-frame clones, with some not included. Among about 140,000 clones listed, roughly 80% were seen once. This CDR3 region has 14 residues. Germline V gene sequence: CDR1 LNHDA, CDR2 SQIVND (reference sequence). Note on this clone: The antigen is undetermined.

Material for sequencing was PBMCs. The chain links TRBV19 to TRBJ2-5, with 8 nucleotides matching TRBD1. The last part of the DNA fits TRBJ2-7 better; the J call may be wrong. The sequence was obtained from a woman aged 50 to 65 in good health and CMV-seropositive. For the CDR3, the DNA is TGTGCCAGTAGTCCAGGACAGGGTCTTAACGAGCAGTACTTC. This codes for CASSPGQGLNEQYF.